Below, 8 T cell receptor beta chains from the same sample are listed, as sequenced in a study of cytomegalovirus exposure and HLA in healthy donors. PCR involved 60 Vbeta and 13 Jbeta primers. Sequenced by immunoSEQ multiplex PCR; TCRdb stores in-frame clones only, minus some. The sample records 100,000 to 150,000 clones, roughly 80% being singletons. Material for sequencing was PBMCs. Every receptor here comes from a man aged 25 to 40 in good health and CMV-seropositive.

The chain is built from TRBV7-9 and TRBJ2-3; D may be TRBD1 (6 bases). The ends were cut back, 5 bases at V and 3 bases at J, with 12 bases in the middle. CDR1 and CDR2 (germline): SEHNR, FQNEAQ (reference sequence). The CDR3 is 14 amino acids. CDR3 DNA: TGTGCCAGCAGCCCACCACAGGGAACAGATACGCAGTATTTT. It is translated as CASSPPQGTDTQYF.

The chain has TRBV6-5 and TRBJ2-7, with 9 bases matching TRBD2. Germline V gene lookup returns CDR1 MNHEY and CDR2 SVGAGI. Unmatched junction bases numbered 5, after V lost 4 bases and J lost 4 bases. CDR3 length: 14 residues. CDR3 nucleotide sequence: TGTGCCAGCAGTTTGACTAGCGGAGGGTACGAGCAGTACTTC. Amino acids: CASSLTSGGYEQYF.

In its sample, this clone was seen a few times. V and J are TRBV2 and TRBJ2-5; 7 bases match TRBD1. V was clipped by 4 bases and J by 1 base; unmatched bases: 0. The CDR3 consists of 13 residues. Looked up from germline, CDR1 is SNHLY and CDR2 is FYNNEI. The CDR3 DNA sequence: TGTGCCAGCAGTGGGGACAGCCAAGAGACCCAGTACTTC. It yields the protein CASSGDSQETQYF.

This clone has more than one count but fewer than ten. CDR3 amino acids: CASSEGAPYGYTF. The CDR3 coding sequence is TGCGCCAGCAGTGAGGGGGCCCCCTATGGCTACACCTTC. The rearrangement joins TRBV10-2 to TRBJ1-2; perhaps TRBD1 as D (5 bases). CDR1 and CDR2 (germline): WSHSY, SAAADI. Trimming left V 2 bases short and J 4 bases short, with 8 bases between. This CDR3 is built from 13 residues.

The chain combines TRBV6-6 with TRBJ2-7; 7 bases line up with TRBD2. V shed 6 bases and J 0 bases; nucleotides not matched to a gene: 5. Germline V gene data show CDR1 as MNHNY and CDR2 as SVGAGI (reference sequence). This CDR3 has 14 residues. In nucleotides, the CDR3 is TGTGCCAGCAGCCCCGGGAGGAGCTCCTACGAGCAGTACTTC. It encodes CASSPGRSSYEQYF.

V is TRBV2 and J is TRBJ2-5; tentatively, D is TRBD2 (5 bases). Deletions cut 7 bases from V and 1 base from J, with 10 bases between. This CDR3 comprises 13 residues. The V gene's germline CDR1 is SNHLY and CDR2 FYNNEI. CDR3 nucleotide sequence: TGTGCCAGCACTCGGACTCTCCAAGAGACCCAGTACTTC. It codes for CASTRTLQETQYF.

A remark on this clone: Different DNA sequences within this sample yield the same CDR3. The chain is built from TRBV27 and TRBJ2-5; 12 bases are shared with TRBD2. The V gene's germline CDR1 is MNHEY and CDR2 SMNVEV (reference sequence). The trim removed 8 bases at V and 4 bases at J, leaving 8 bases unmatched. The CDR3 covers 15 residues. CDR3 sequence reads: CASGGLAGSRETQYF. DNA for the CDR3: TGTGCCAGCGGGGGACTAGCGGGCAGTCGAGAGACCCAGTACTTC.

V gene TRBV7-2 combines with J gene TRBJ2-7, with 8 bases aligning to TRBD1. This CDR3 has 15 residues. The V segment lost 0 bases and the J segment 6 bases; nucleotides outside the gene matches: 7. CDR1 is SGHTA, CDR2 FQGNSA, per germline. The CDR3 loop reads CASSLAGRGQGEQYF. The CDR3 DNA reads as TGTGCCAGCAGCTTAGCGGGCAGGGGGCAGGGCGAGCAGTACTTC.